Listed below are T cell receptor beta chains from one sample, sequenced in a study of blood T cells in healthy people across ages. TCRdb called the 5' RACE reads again in MiXCR, with one record for every CDR3 protein. The data contain approximately 780,000 distinct CDR3 sequences, roughly 26% of them singletons. This same sample was also part of a study on T cells of mothers and their children.

The material sequenced was blood. All receptors derive from a boy aged 5-17 years in good health. The CDR3 runs from the conserved cysteine through the conserved F or W.

V gene	J gene	CDR3 protein
TRBV12-3/TRBV12-4	TRBJ1-2	CASSTRGQNGYTF
TRBV20-1	TRBJ2-3	CSASTGNTQYF
TRBV7-9	TRBJ1-2	CASSSGYLYGYTF
TRBV5-1	TRBJ2-1	CASSFRRADNEQFF
TRBV2	TRBJ1-2	CASSGQAYGYTF
TRBV28	TRBJ1-2	CASSQRRGYTF
TRBV6-6	TRBJ2-2	CASSYARNTGELFF
TRBV20-1	TRBJ2-1	CSARETGLQGGGYEQFF
TRBV12-3/TRBV12-4	TRBJ2-4	CASSPGGAYIQYF
TRBV19	TRBJ1-2	CASSARDGGGYTF
TRBV5-1	TRBJ2-5	CASSLFGSGQETQYF
TRBV2	TRBJ2-1	CASSDPQDSNNEQFF
TRBV5-1	TRBJ1-5	CASSLDSSSNQPQHF
TRBV12-3/TRBV12-4	TRBJ1-1	CASSLMTNAEAFF
TRBV29-1	TRBJ2-3	CSVGGDTQYF
TRBV27	NA	CASSPIGGVTGAHEQYF
TRBV4-2	TRBJ1-2	CASSQERSGRYGYTF
TRBV12-3/TRBV12-4	TRBJ2-7	CASSPGQRNYEQYF
TRBV18	TRBJ2-7	CASSPAIQGNRPYEQYF
TRBV6-5	TRBJ1-4	CASSPLGGVGEKLFF
TRBV10-3	TRBJ2-2	CAISESGTGNLATGELFF
TRBV20-1	TRBJ1-1	CSAEDRGPTEAFF
TRBV2	NA	CASKLTSYNNEQFF
TRBV7-9	TRBJ1-2	CASSLGDKNYGYTF
TRBV2	TRBJ1-2	CASRGDRNPNYGYTF
TRBV9	TRBJ2-5	CASSVEGQEETQYF
TRBV29-1	TRBJ1-2	CSVYGQGGYGYTF
TRBV20-1	TRBJ2-2	CSARDFGAGDTGELFF
TRBV12-3/TRBV12-4	TRBJ2-2	CVTSGQGNTGELFF
TRBV5-1	TRBJ2-2	CASSLDRSGGELFF
TRBV12-3/TRBV12-4	TRBJ2-3	CASSLVTGFSTDTQYF
TRBV15	TRBJ2-1	CATLAGVSSYNEQFF
TRBV4-1	TRBJ2-3	CASSQDGQGADTQYF
TRBV20-1	TRBJ1-4	CSAVDSSGEKLFF
TRBV4-1	TRBJ2-1	CASSQNPLAGGYNEQFF
TRBV5-1	TRBJ2-4	CASSPMGPRALAKNIQYF
TRBV28	TRBJ2-1	CASSLAPGMISRSYDEQFF
TRBV12-3/TRBV12-4	TRBJ1-1	CASSLWGSEAFF
TRBV15	TRBJ2-1	CATRKSGRGHYNEQFF
TRBV4-1	TRBJ1-2	CASSQGSGMAGYTF
TRBV19	TRBJ2-3	CASSDTTVTDTQYF